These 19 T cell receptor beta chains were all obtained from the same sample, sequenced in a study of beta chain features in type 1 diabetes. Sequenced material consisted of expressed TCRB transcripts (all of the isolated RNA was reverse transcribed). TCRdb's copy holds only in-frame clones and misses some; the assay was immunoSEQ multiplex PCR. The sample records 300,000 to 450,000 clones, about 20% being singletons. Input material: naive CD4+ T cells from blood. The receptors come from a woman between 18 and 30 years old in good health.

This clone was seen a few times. The CDR3: CASSLFSGYIQYF. CDR3 bases: TGTGCCAGCAGCTTATTTTCAGGGTACATTCAGTACTTC. V gene TRBV7-3 combines with J gene TRBJ2-4, with D perhaps matching TRBD1 (5 bases). Germline CDR1 is SGHTA and CDR2 is FQGTGA. This CDR3 is built from 13 residues. With 2 bases removed from V and 8 bases from J, the gap between germline ends came to 10 bases.

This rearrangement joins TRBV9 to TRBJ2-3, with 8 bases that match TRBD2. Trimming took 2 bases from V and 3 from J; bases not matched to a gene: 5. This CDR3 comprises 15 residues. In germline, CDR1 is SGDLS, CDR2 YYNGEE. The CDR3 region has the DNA TGTGCCAGCAGCGTCGCAGCGGGAGTAACAGATACGCAGTATTTT. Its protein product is CASSVAAGVTDTQYF.

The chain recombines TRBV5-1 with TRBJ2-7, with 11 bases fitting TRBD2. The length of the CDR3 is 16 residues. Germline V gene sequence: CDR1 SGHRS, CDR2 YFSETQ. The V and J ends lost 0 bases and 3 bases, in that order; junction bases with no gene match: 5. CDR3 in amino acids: CASSLAPTSGNYEQYF. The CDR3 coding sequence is TGCGCCAGCAGCTTGGCCCCGACTAGCGGGAACTACGAGCAGTACTTC.

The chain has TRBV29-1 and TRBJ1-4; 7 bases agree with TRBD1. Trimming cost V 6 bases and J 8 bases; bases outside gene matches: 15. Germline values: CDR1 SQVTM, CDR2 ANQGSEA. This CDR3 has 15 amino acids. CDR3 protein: CSVGLTGTRREKLFF. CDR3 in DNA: TGCAGCGTAGGATTGACAGGGACTCGTCGGGAAAAACTGTTTTTT.

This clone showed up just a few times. The CDR3 sequence is CASRAMGQGMHEQYF. In DNA, the CDR3 is TGTGCCAGCAGAGCGATGGGACAGGGGATGCACGAGCAGTACTTC. This chain uses TRBV5-4 with TRBJ2-7, with 10 bases that match TRBD1. This CDR3 has 15 amino acids. Looked up from germline, CDR1 is SGHNT and CDR2 is YYREEE (reference sequence). After removal of 5 bases from V and 5 bases from J, the junction contained 10 bases not matched to a gene.

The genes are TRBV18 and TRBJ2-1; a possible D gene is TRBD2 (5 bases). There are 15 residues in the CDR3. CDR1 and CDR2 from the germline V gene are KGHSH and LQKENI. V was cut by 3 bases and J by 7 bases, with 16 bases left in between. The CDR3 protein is CASSPQLVVENEQFF. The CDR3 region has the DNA TGTGCCAGCTCACCGCAACTAGTGGTAGAGAATGAGCAGTTCTTC.

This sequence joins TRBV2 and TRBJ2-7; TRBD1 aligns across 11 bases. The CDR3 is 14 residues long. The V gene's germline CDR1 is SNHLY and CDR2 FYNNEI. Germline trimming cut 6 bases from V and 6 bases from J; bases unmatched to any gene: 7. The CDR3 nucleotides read TGTGCCAGCAGCTTTGCCGGGACAGGGGGCGAGCAGTACTTC. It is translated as CASSFAGTGGEQYF.

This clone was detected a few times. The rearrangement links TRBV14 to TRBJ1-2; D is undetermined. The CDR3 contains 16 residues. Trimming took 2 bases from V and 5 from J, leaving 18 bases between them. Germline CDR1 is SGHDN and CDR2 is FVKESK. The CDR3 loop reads CASSQRSGEVIYGYTF. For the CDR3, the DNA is TGTGCCAGCAGCCAACGTTCGGGTGAAGTTATATATGGCTACACCTTC.

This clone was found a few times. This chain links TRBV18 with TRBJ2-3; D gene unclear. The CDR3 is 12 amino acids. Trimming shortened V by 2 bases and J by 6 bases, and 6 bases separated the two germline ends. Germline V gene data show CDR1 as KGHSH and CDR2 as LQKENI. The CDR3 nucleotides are TGTGCCAGCTCACCAGACGGGGATACGCAGTATTTT. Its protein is CASSPDGDTQYF.

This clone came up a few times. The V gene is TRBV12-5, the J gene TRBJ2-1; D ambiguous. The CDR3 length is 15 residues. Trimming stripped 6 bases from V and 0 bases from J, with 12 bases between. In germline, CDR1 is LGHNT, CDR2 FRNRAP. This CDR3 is CASGRVLSSYNEQFF. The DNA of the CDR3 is TGTGCTAGTGGCCGGGTGTTGAGCTCCTACAATGAGCAGTTCTTC.

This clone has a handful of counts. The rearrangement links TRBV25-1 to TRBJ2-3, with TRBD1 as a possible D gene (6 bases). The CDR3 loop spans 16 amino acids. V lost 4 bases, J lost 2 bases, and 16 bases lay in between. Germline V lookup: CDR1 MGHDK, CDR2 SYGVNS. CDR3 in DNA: TGTGCCAGCAGTGCCCTAACAGGGAAGCTCACAGATACGCAGTATTTT. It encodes CASSALTGKLTDTQYF.

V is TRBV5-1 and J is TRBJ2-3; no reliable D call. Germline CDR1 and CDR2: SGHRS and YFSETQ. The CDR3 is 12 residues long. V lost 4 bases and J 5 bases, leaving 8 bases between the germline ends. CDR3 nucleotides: TGCGCCAGCAGCGAGATTAGAGATACGCAGTATTTT. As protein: CASSEIRDTQYF.

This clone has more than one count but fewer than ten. Here the CDR3 DNA reads TGTGCCAGCAGCTTAAACTCCGAGACCCAGTACTTC. Its protein is CASSLNSETQYF. The genes are TRBV7-2 and TRBJ2-5; no reliable D call. Trimming took off 2 bases at V and 5 bases at J, with 6 bases between the two ends. The CDR3 has 12 amino acids. Germline V gene sequence: CDR1 SGHTA, CDR2 FQGNSA.

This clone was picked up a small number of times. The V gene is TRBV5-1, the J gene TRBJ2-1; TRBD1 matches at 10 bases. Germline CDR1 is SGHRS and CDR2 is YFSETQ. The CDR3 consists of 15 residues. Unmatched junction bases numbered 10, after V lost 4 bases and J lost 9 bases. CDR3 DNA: TGCGCCAGCAGCATTGGGACAGGGGTGGGAGGTGAGCAGTTCTTC. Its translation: CASSIGTGVGGEQFF.

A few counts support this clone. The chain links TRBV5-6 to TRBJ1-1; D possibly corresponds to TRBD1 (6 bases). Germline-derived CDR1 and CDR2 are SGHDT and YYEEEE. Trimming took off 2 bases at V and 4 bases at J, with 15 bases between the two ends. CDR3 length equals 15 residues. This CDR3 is CASSFLRQGSTEAFF. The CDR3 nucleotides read TGTGCCAGCAGCTTTTTGAGGCAGGGGAGCACTGAAGCTTTCTTT.

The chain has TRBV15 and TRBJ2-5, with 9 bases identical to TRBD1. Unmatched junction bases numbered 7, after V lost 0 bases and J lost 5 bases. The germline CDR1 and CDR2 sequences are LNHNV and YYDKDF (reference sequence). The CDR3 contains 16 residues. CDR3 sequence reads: CATSRDARTGVETQYF. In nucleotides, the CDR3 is TGTGCCACCAGCAGAGATGCCCGGACAGGGGTGGAGACCCAGTACTTC.

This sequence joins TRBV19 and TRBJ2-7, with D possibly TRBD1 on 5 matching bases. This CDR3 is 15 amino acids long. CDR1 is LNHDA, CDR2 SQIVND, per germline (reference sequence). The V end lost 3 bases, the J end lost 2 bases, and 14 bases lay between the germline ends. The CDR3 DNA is TGTGCCAGTAGTATGGGGCAGGGAAGCACCTACGAGCAGTACTTC. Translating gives CASSMGQGSTYEQYF.

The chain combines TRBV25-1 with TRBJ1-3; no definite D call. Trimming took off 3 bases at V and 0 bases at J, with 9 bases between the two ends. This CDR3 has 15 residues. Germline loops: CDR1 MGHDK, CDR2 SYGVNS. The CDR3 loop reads CASSEVGSSGNTIYF. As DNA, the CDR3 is TGTGCCAGCAGTGAGGTGGGCAGCTCTGGAAACACCATATATTTT.

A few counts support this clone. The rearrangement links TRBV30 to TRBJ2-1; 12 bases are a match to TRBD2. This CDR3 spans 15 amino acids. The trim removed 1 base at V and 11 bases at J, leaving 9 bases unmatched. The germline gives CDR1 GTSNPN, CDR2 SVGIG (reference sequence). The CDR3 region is CAWSEAGLAGNKQFF. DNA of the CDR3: TGTGCCTGGAGTGAGGCGGGACTAGCGGGTAATAAGCAGTTCTTC.